The 14 T cell receptor beta chains listed next were all sequenced from one sample in a study of blood T cells in healthy people across ages. A second about 6 to 11 cycle PCR used barcoded and J-beta primers. One entry per CDR3 protein results from TCRdb running MiXCR on the 5' RACE reads. The table shows about 1.4 million distinct CDR3 sequences, with around 59% occurring only once. Sequenced sample: blood. The source of these receptors is a man aged 18 to 29 in good health.

This chain connects TRBV7-2 to TRBJ2-7, with D perhaps matching TRBD1 (6 bases). Germline lookup yields CDR1 SGHTA and CDR2 FQGNSA. V was trimmed by 1 base and J by 2 bases, leaving 15 bases between them. The CDR3 loop spans 16 amino acids. The CDR3 is CASSLEAHRAPYEQYF. The CDR3 DNA reads TGTGCCAGCAGCTTAGAAGCTCACAGGGCTCCCTACGAGCAGTACTTC. Together with reference TRBV7-2 and TRBJ2-7, the CDR3 gives the full variable domain: GAGVSQSPSNKVTEKGKDVELRCDPISGHTALYWYRQSLGQGLEFLIYFQGNSAPDKSGLPSDRFSAERTGGSVSTLTIQRTQQEDSAVYLCASSLEAHRAPYEQYFGPGTRLTVT.

The chain recombines TRBV7-2 with TRBJ2-3; 9 bases fit TRBD2. The CDR3 spans 15 residues. Trimming took 0 bases from V and 7 from J; bases not matched to a gene: 5. Germline V CDR1 and CDR2: SGHTA, FQGNSA. The CDR3 region has the DNA TGTGCCAGCAGCTTAGCGCGGGGGGGCCGATATACGCAGTATTTT. Its protein product is CASSLARGGRYTQYF.

The V call is TRBV29-1, the J call TRBJ2-3, with D perhaps TRBD2 (6 bases). The CDR3 covers 15 residues. The ends were cut back, 0 bases at V and 0 bases at J, with 10 bases in the middle. Germline V gene sequence: CDR1 SQVTM, CDR2 ANQGSEA. CDR3 DNA: TGCAGCGTTGAAGATCGAGGGAGGAGCACAGATACGCAGTATTTT. Amino acid sequence: CSVEDRGRSTDTQYF.

V gene TRBV28 combines with J gene TRBJ1-2; 8 bases align to TRBD1. The V gene's germline CDR1 is MDHEN and CDR2 SYDVKM. The J segment lost 5 bases and the V segment lost 6 bases, leaving 5 bases of the junction unmatched. CDR3 size: 13 residues. The CDR3 sequence: CASRRDRIYGYTF. The CDR3 region has the DNA TGTGCCAGCAGAAGGGACAGGATATATGGCTACACCTTC.

The chain links TRBV6-6 to TRBJ1-1; maybe TRBD1 (6 bases). The CDR3 covers 14 residues. The V end lost 5 bases, the J end lost 2 bases, and 12 bases lay between the germline ends. Germline loops: CDR1 MNHNY, CDR2 SVGAGI (reference sequence). The CDR3 DNA is TGTGCCAGCAGTAACACACAGGGTAACACTGAAGCTTTCTTT. It encodes CASSNTQGNTEAFF.

The genes are TRBV12-3 or TRBV12-4 and TRBJ2-5; D gene uncertain. The CDR3 runs to 13 residues. Trimming took off 3 bases at V and 0 bases at J, with 5 bases between the two ends. The CDR3 coding sequence is TGTGCCAGCAGTTTGAGCAACCAAGAGACCCAGTACTTC. Amino acids: CASSLSNQETQYF.

DNA of the CDR3: TGTGCCAGCAGTGGACAGGCTTATTCCTACGAGCAGTACTTC. Amino acids: CASSGQAYSYEQYF. V is TRBV6-1 and J is TRBJ2-4, with D possibly TRBD1 on 6 matching bases. Near its end, the DNA agrees better with TRBJ2-7, so the J call may be wrong. This CDR3 spans 14 amino acids. From germline, CDR1 is MNHNS and CDR2 SASEGT.

The gene calls are TRBV7-2 and TRBJ2-1; D is possibly TRBD2 (6 bases). The germline gives CDR1 SGHTA, CDR2 FQGNSA. The length of the CDR3 is 16 residues. The V and J ends lost 1 base and 4 bases respectively, with 14 bases between them. The CDR3 is CASSLVLSGPYNEQFF. CDR3 DNA: TGTGCCAGCAGCTTAGTCCTTAGCGGACCATACAATGAGCAGTTCTTC. Together with reference TRBV7-2 and TRBJ2-1, the CDR3 gives the full variable domain: GAGVSQSPSNKVTEKGKDVELRCDPISGHTALYWYRQSLGQGLEFLIYFQGNSAPDKSGLPSDRFSAERTGGSVSTLTIQRTQQEDSAVYLCASSLVLSGPYNEQFFGPGTRLTVL.

This clonotype was seen only a few times. The chain employs TRBV27 and TRBJ2-1, with 7 bases fitting TRBD2. CDR1 and CDR2 (germline): MNHEY, SMNVEV (reference sequence). V shed 5 bases and J 8 bases; nucleotides not matched to a gene: 6. The CDR3 length is 13 residues. Here the CDR3 reads CASSPTSLDEQFF. The CDR3 coding sequence is TGTGCCAGCAGTCCGACTAGCTTAGATGAGCAGTTCTTC.

The rearrangement uses TRBV27 and TRBJ2-2, with D possibly being TRBD2 (6 bases). The CDR3 runs to 16 residues. From germline, CDR1 is MNHEY and CDR2 SMNVEV (reference sequence). V was clipped by 2 bases and J by 5 bases, with 15 bases between them. CDR3 loop: CASSLAGTSGTGELFF. CDR3 coding DNA: TGTGCCAGCAGTTTAGCAGGGACGAGCGGGACCGGGGAGCTGTTTTTT.

The chain combines TRBV27 with TRBJ2-1, with 10 bases identical to TRBD2. The CDR3 is made up of 15 amino acids. With V trimmed by 2 bases and J by 13 bases, 11 bases remained unmatched. In germline, CDR1 is MNHEY, CDR2 SMNVEV (reference sequence). The chain's CDR3 is CASSLIPSGGETQFF. The CDR3, as DNA: TGTGCCAGCAGTTTAATCCCTAGCGGGGGAGAGACCCAGTTCTTC.

This clonotype was counted between two and nine times. The CDR3, as DNA: TGTGCCAGCAGCCCATCCGGACGGACTCAAGAGACCCAGTACTTC. Translated, it gives CASSPSGRTQETQYF. The chain employs TRBV6-6 and TRBJ2-5, with D perhaps TRBD2 (5 bases). The CDR3 loop spans 15 amino acids. V was trimmed by 6 bases and J by 2 bases, leaving 16 bases between them. Per the germline V gene, CDR1 is MNHNY and CDR2 is SVGAGI (reference sequence).

J is TRBJ1-5 and V is TRBV4-1; D not resolved. Germline-derived CDR1 and CDR2 are MGHRA and YSYEKL. This CDR3 is 14 amino acids long. V lost 4 bases and J 6 bases, leaving 13 bases between the germline ends. CDR3 loop: CASSLWTGFQPQHF. As DNA, the CDR3 is TGCGCCAGCAGCCTGTGGACGGGTTTTCAGCCCCAGCATTTT.

J is TRBJ1-2 and V is TRBV5-1; a weak D match, TRBD1 (5 bases). CDR1 SGHRS and CDR2 YFSETQ come from the germline V gene. V was pared by 5 bases and J by 7 bases, with 15 bases between. The CDR3 runs to 13 residues. CDR3 DNA sequence: TGCGCCAGCAGTCCAGGGACCAGCTTTGGCTACACCTTC. Translating it yields CASSPGTSFGYTF. The whole variable domain, filled in from reference TRBV5-1 and TRBJ1-2, reads KAGVTQTPRYLIKTRGQQVTLSCSPISGHRSVSWYQQTPGQGLQFLFEYFSETQRNKGNFPGRFSGRQFSNSRSEMNVSTLELGDSALYLCASSPGTSFGYTFGSGTRLTVV.